The rows below give T cell receptor beta chains drawn from one sample of a study of T-cell memory formation after mild COVID-19. TCRdb reprocessed the 5' RACE reads with MiXCR, giving one entry per CDR3 protein. Here the sample spans 350,000 to 450,000 distinct CDR3 sequences, 14% being singletons. The specimen sequenced was PBMCs or a T cell subset sorted from them (not recorded which). These receptors were obtained from a man in his late teens or twenties who had mild COVID-19 (a few samples of this study predate the infection). Cell type and time point are not known. CDR3s include the opening cysteine and the closing phenylalanine or tryptophan. D genes are given only for firm matches. Expanded clones get a size class; other rows say once, few or many, or leave the size out.

cdr3_nt | cdr3_aa | j_call | v_call | clone_size | d_call
TGTGCCAGCAGTTACGGACAGGACACGGGGAACACTGAAGCTTTCTTT | CASSYGQDTGNTEAFF | TRBJ1-1 | TRBV6-6 | once | TRBD1
TGTGCCAGCAGTTACTCAGGGGTAGCCAAAAACATTCAGTACTTC | CASSYSGVAKNIQYF | TRBJ2-4 | TRBV6-5 | few | -
TGTGCCAGCACCGTAGGGACGGCCTACACAGATACGCAGTATTTT | CASTVGTAYTDTQYF | TRBJ2-3 | TRBV7-8 | many | -
TGCAGTGCTTCTGTTTACTCTGGGGCCAACGTCCTGACTTTC | CSASVYSGANVLTF | TRBJ2-6 | TRBV20-1 | few | -
TGTGCCAGCAGCCTGACACACGGGGCAGAGGGTCAGCCCCAGCATTTT | CASSLTHGAEGQPQHF | TRBJ1-5 | TRBV7-8 | many | -
TGTGCCAGCACAGTACCGGGGAGGAAGCAGTTCTTC | CASTVPGRKQFF | TRBJ2-1 | TRBV6-1 | - | -
TGCAGTGCTAGATCGAGTGGGGCTAGCGCGGAGCAGTTCTTC | CSARSSGASAEQFF | TRBJ2-1 | TRBV20-1 | - | -
TGTGCCAGCAGTGGACCGGGAATCTTTGGGGCCAACGTCCTGACTTTC | CASSGPGIFGANVLTF | TRBJ2-6 | TRBV27 | few | -
TGCGCCAGCAGTGAGTCGAGTGGGTATGGCTACACCTTC | CASSESSGYGYTF | TRBJ1-2 | TRBV10-2 | - | -
TGCAGTGCTAGAGATCCCAGCGCCAGCACAGATGCGCAGTATTTT | CSARDPSASTDAQYF | TRBJ2-3 | TRBV20-1 | - | -
TGTGCCAGCAGTCCCCAATCCGGAAACACCATATATTTT | CASSPQSGNTIYF | TRBJ1-3 | TRBV12-3/TRBV12-4 | many | -
TGTGCCAGCAGCTTAAACTCCCCGGGCACCATATATTTT | CASSLNSPGTIYF | TRBJ1-3 | TRBV7-3 | - | -
TGTGCCAGCAGCTTAACTGGGGGCGGTGGCTACACCTTC | CASSLTGGGGYTF | TRBJ1-2 | TRBV7-3 | once | -
TGCAGCGTTGAAGATCCCCTAGCGGGGCCAGATACGCAGTATTTT | CSVEDPLAGPDTQYF | TRBJ2-3 | TRBV29-1 | - | TRBD2
TGTGCCAGCAGCTTAGAATCAGGAGCGGGAGCCGAGCAGTACTTC | CASSLESGAGAEQYF | TRBJ2-7 | TRBV7-2 | - | TRBD2
TGTGCCAGCTCATATGGGGGAGAAGGCGAGACCCAGTACTTC | CASSYGGEGETQYF | TRBJ2-5 | TRBV18 | few | -
TGCGCCAGCAGCCCAGGACTAACCGGGACTAGTGACAATGAGCAGTTCTTC | CASSPGLTGTSDNEQFF | TRBJ2-1 | TRBV4-1 | few | TRBD2
TGTGCCAGCAACGAGGGGGGGCGAGATACGCAGTATTTT | CASNEGGRDTQYF | TRBJ2-3 | TRBV6-1 | - | -
TGTGCCAGCAGCTTAGTAGCGGCCACAGATACGCAGTATTTT | CASSLVAATDTQYF | TRBJ2-3 | TRBV7-2 | - | -
TGCAGTGCTAGAATAGGGGGAATAAATACGCAGTATTTT | CSARIGGINTQYF | TRBJ2-3 | TRBV20-1 | - | -
TGTGCCAGCAGCGGACAGGGGATGAACACTGAAGCTTTCTTT | CASSGQGMNTEAFF | TRBJ1-1 | TRBV6-1 | - | TRBD1
TGTGCCAGCAGCGACGGGGCAACAACAAATGAGCAGTTCTTC | CASSDGATTNEQFF | TRBJ2-1 | TRBV9 | - | -
TGTGCCAGCACCTCAGGGGGGGCCGCGAACACCGGGGAGCTGTTTTTT | CASTSGGAANTGELFF | TRBJ2-2 | TRBV7-9 | many | -
TGCGCCAGCAGCTTGATGACAGGGGGCACCGGGGAGCTGTTTTTT | CASSLMTGGTGELFF | TRBJ2-2 | TRBV5-1 | few | TRBD1
TGTGCCAGCAGCCCCAGCGGGGGGGCCGCAGATACGCAGTATTTT | CASSPSGGAADTQYF | TRBJ2-3 | TRBV3-1 | many | TRBD2
TGCGCCAGCAGCTCCCTGGGGCGTAGGACAGATACGCAGTATTTT | CASSSLGRRTDTQYF | TRBJ2-3 | TRBV5-1 | - | -
TGTGCTAGTGGTTTGGTGTCTTTGGGACAGGGTCTCGAGCAGTACTTC | CASGLVSLGQGLEQYF | TRBJ2-7 | TRBV12-5 | - | TRBD1
TGTGCCAGCAGCGGGGACAGGGGCCCAGATACGCAGTATTTT | CASSGDRGPDTQYF | TRBJ2-3 | TRBV9 | - | TRBD1
TGTGCCAGCAGCTGGGATCGGGGTTTTAAGACCCAGTACTTC | CASSWDRGFKTQYF | TRBJ2-5 | TRBV7-9 | - | -
TGTGCCAGCAGTCTAAACTCGGGTAGCTCCTATAATTCACCCCTCCACTTT | CASSLNSGSSYNSPLHF | TRBJ1-6 | TRBV12-3/TRBV12-4 | - | -
TGTGCCAGTAGGGGGCAGGGCGCCGGGGAGACCCAGTACTTC | CASRGQGAGETQYF | TRBJ2-5 | TRBV7-2 | - | TRBD1
TGTGCCAGCAGCGTGGGGACAGTTTCCTACGAGCAGTACTTC | CASSVGTVSYEQYF | TRBJ2-7 | TRBV7-2 | few | TRBD1
TGTGCCAGCAGCCAACGGACTCTAGGGATGACTGAAGCTTTCTTT | CASSQRTLGMTEAFF | TRBJ1-1 | TRBV7-9 | few | -
TGTGCCAGCAGCCGAGGACGGTCCTATGGCTACACCTTC | CASSRGRSYGYTF | TRBJ1-2 | TRBV11-2 | - | -
TGCGCCAGCAGTTTGGAGGTCAACAAACCCTATGGCTACACCTTC | CASSLEVNKPYGYTF | TRBJ1-2 | TRBV5-1 | few | -
TGTGCCAGCAGTGAACTAGGTGCTCAAGGCTATGGCTACACCTTC | CASSELGAQGYGYTF | TRBJ1-2 | TRBV6-1 | few | -